The clone carrying this T cell receptor beta chain was seen many times. With 3 bases removed from V and 3 bases from J, the gap between germline ends came to 6 bases. CDR3 size: 12 residues. CDR1 is DFQATT, CDR2 SNEGSKA, per germline (reference sequence). Molecular barcoding with unique molecular identifiers was used for the TCRbeta library. A single record per CDR3 protein comes from TCRdb applying MiXCR to the PCR reads. The repertoire holds just over 350,000 distinct CDR3 sequences, with roughly 14% as singletons. This sample is part of a study of T-cell reconstitution after alpha-beta-depleted transplantation in children.

The genes are TRBV20-1 and TRBJ2-4; D is ambiguous. This clonotype originated in a human donor who donated a stem cell graft to a child with Fanconi anemia. Sequenced material: PBMCs, taken from the stem cell graft. Here the CDR3 DNA reads TGCAGTGCTAGGGATGACAAAAACATTCAGTACTTC. It translates to CSARDDKNIQYF.